The 30 T cell receptor beta chains below come from one sample, sequenced in a study of cytomegalovirus exposure and HLA in healthy donors. 60 Vbeta and 13 Jbeta primers were used in PCR. TCRdb's copy holds only in-frame clones and misses some; the assay was immunoSEQ multiplex PCR. The sample has roughly 100,000 clones, 65% to 80% seen once; the top ten hold 7% to 9%. The sequenced sample was PBMCs. Receptor source: a man aged 40-50 years in good health and CMV-seropositive.

This sequence joins TRBV6-5 and TRBJ1-2; tentatively, D is TRBD1 (5 bases). Germline CDR1 is MNHEY and CDR2 is SVGAGI. The CDR3 extends over 12 amino acids. The V end lost 9 bases, the J end lost 8 bases, and 16 bases lay between the germline ends. The CDR3 DNA follows: TGTGCCAGTTCCCGTGGGGCGAGGGGCTACACCTTC. It specifies CASSRGARGYTF.

This clone was picked up a small number of times. The chain couples TRBV9 to TRBJ2-2; 8 bases are shared with TRBD1. CDR3 length: 16 residues. CDR1 and CDR2 (germline): SGDLS, YYNGEE. V dropped 0 bases and J dropped 4; count of bases not matched to a gene: 5. CDR3 region: CASSVVQGAGTGELFF. The CDR3 bases are TGTGCCAGCAGCGTAGTGCAGGGGGCGGGCACCGGGGAGCTGTTTTTT. Full variable domain (remainder filled in from reference TRBV9 and TRBJ2-2): DSGVTQTPKHLITATGQRVTLRCSPRSGDLSVYWYQQSLDQGLQFLIQYYNGEERAKGNILERFSAQQFPDLHSELNLSSLELGDSALYFCASSVVQGAGTGELFFGEGSRLTVL.

In nucleotides, the CDR3 is TGTGCCAGCAGTTTATCAGGAGGGCGGAGAGAGACCCAGTACTTC. Translation: CASSLSGGRRETQYF. This chain uses TRBV27 with TRBJ2-5; TRBD2 might be the D (6 bases). The CDR3 runs to 15 residues. V lost 0 bases, J lost 4 bases, and 12 bases lay in between. Germline CDR1 is MNHEY and CDR2 is SMNVEV (reference sequence).

This chain uses TRBV5-6 with TRBJ2-7, with TRBD1 identical over 8 bases. Germline V gene sequence: CDR1 SGHDT, CDR2 YYEEEE. The junction had 6 bases not matched to a gene; V was cut back by 4 bases and J by 6 bases. CDR3 length equals 13 residues. CDR3 loop: CASSPPTGAEQYF. CDR3 DNA sequence: TGTGCCAGCAGCCCACCGACAGGGGCCGAGCAGTACTTC.

The chain has TRBV4-1 and TRBJ2-7; tentative D call: TRBD2 (6 bases). The V and J ends lost 0 bases and 7 bases respectively, with 19 bases between them. Germline V gene sequence: CDR1 MGHRA, CDR2 YSYEKL. This CDR3 is built from 16 residues. The CDR3: CASSQEGTKGLWEQYF. In DNA form, the CDR3 reads TGCGCCAGCAGCCAAGAGGGGACCAAGGGACTCTGGGAGCAGTACTTC.

V gene TRBV9 combines with J gene TRBJ1-2; possibly TRBD1 for D (6 bases). V was shortened by 4 bases and J by 4 bases, with 17 bases between the two germline ends. This CDR3 is 15 amino acids long. The germline V gene has CDR1 SGDLS and CDR2 YYNGEE. The DNA of the CDR3 is TGTGCCAGCAGCACTTCCAGGGGTAAGGGCTATGGCTACACCTTC. This codes for CASSTSRGKGYGYTF. Filled out from reference TRBV9 and TRBJ1-2, the complete variable domain reads DSGVTQTPKHLITATGQRVTLRCSPRSGDLSVYWYQQSLDQGLQFLIQYYNGEERAKGNILERFSAQQFPDLHSELNLSSLELGDSALYFCASSTSRGKGYGYTFGSGTRLTVV.

V gene TRBV27 combines with J gene TRBJ2-2; tentative D call: TRBD1 (6 bases). The CDR3 contains 17 residues. CDR1 and CDR2 from the germline V gene are MNHEY and SMNVEV (reference sequence). Trimming pared 6 bases from V and 3 bases from J, leaving 20 bases between. DNA of the CDR3: TGTGCCAGCAGCGAACAGGGATCCCCCTCCTACACCGGGGAGCTGTTTTTT. It is translated as CASSEQGSPSYTGELFF.

The CDR3 DNA reads as TGTGCCAGCAGTGAAACACAGAATCAGCCCCAGCATTTT. Protein: CASSETQNQPQHF. The chain combines TRBV25-1 with TRBJ1-5, with D unclear. V was clipped by 2 bases and J by 4 bases, with 6 bases between them. The CDR3 contains 13 residues. Germline V gene sequence: CDR1 MGHDK, CDR2 SYGVNS.

This chain connects TRBV5-1 to TRBJ2-1, with D perhaps TRBD1 (5 bases). This CDR3 spans 14 amino acids. The germline gives CDR1 SGHRS, CDR2 YFSETQ. The V end was cut by 4 bases, the J end by 1 base, with 9 bases between. The CDR3 coding sequence is TGCGCCAGCAGCGCCGACAGTTCCTACAATGAGCAGTTCTTC. Translation: CASSADSSYNEQFF. The entire variable domain, with the rest obtained from reference TRBV5-1 and TRBJ2-1, is as follows: KAGVTQTPRYLIKTRGQQVTLSCSPISGHRSVSWYQQTPGQGLQFLFEYFSETQRNKGNFPGRFSGRQFSNSRSEMNVSTLELGDSALYLCASSADSSYNEQFFGPGTRLTVL.

This rearrangement joins TRBV5-1 to TRBJ1-6; 8 bases are a match to TRBD1. V shed 0 bases and J 6 bases; nucleotides not matched to a gene: 11. Per the germline V gene, CDR1 is SGHRS and CDR2 is YFSETQ. The CDR3 covers 18 residues. CDR3 sequence reads: CASSLEYQGASINSPLHF. In DNA form, the CDR3 reads TGCGCCAGCAGCTTGGAGTATCAGGGGGCGTCTATTAATTCACCCCTCCACTTT.

The rearrangement joins TRBV5-4 to TRBJ2-5, with a possible D match to TRBD1 (6 bases). Per the germline V gene, CDR1 is SGHNT and CDR2 is YYREEE (reference sequence). This CDR3 has 13 amino acids. Trimming took off 4 bases at V and 2 bases at J, with 9 bases between the two ends. Here the CDR3 reads CASSEGQQETQYF. The CDR3 DNA reads TGTGCCAGCAGCGAGGGACAACAAGAGACCCAGTACTTC. The full variable domain, completed using reference TRBV5-4 and TRBJ2-5, is ETGVTQSPTHLIKTRGQQVTLRCSSQSGHNTVSWYQQALGQGPQFIFQYYREEENGRGNFPPRFSGLQFPNYSSELNVNALELDDSALYLCASSEGQQETQYFGPGTRLLVL.

The chain couples TRBV19 to TRBJ1-1; the D gene is possibly TRBD1 (6 bases). Trimming cost V 3 bases and J 0 bases, with 8 bases left between them. CDR1 is LNHDA, CDR2 SQIVND, per germline (reference sequence). There are 14 residues in the CDR3. The CDR3 DNA follows: TGTGCCAGTAGTATCGACAGGATGAACACTGAAGCTTTCTTT. It specifies CASSIDRMNTEAFF.

This clone was seen only once. J is TRBJ1-4 and V is TRBV6-6; a weak D match, TRBD1 (6 bases). In germline, CDR1 is MNHNY, CDR2 SVGAGI (reference sequence). V lost 2 bases and J lost 8, with 12 bases in between. The CDR3 sequence is 14 residues long. Here the CDR3 DNA reads TGTGCCAGCAGTTACGCCGGGGGGCGGGAAAAACTGTTTTTT. Translated, it gives CASSYAGGREKLFF.

A note on this clone: At the DNA level, this CDR3 is encoded by other sequences in the same sample as well. The rearrangement links TRBV5-1 to TRBJ1-2; D may be TRBD1 (6 bases). Trimming stripped 0 bases from V and 4 bases from J, with 10 bases between. Germline loops: CDR1 SGHRS, CDR2 YFSETQ. This CDR3 comprises 14 residues. DNA for the CDR3: TGCGCCAGCAGCTTGGGAACAGGGCTCTATGGCTACACCTTC. Translated, it gives CASSLGTGLYGYTF.

This chain uses TRBV4-2 with TRBJ2-7; tentatively, D is TRBD2 (7 bases). This CDR3 is 15 amino acids long. V lost 1 base and J 3 bases, leaving 13 bases between the germline ends. Germline V gives CDR1 LGHNA, CDR2 YNFKEQ. The CDR3: CASSQGVGGDYEQYF. In DNA, the CDR3 is TGTGCCAGCAGCCAAGGGGTAGGGGGGGACTACGAGCAGTACTTC.

The CDR3 loop is CASSLSSTSGGARRDTQYF. The CDR3 DNA follows: TGTGCCAGCAGCTTATCCTCGACTAGCGGGGGGGCCCGTCGCGATACGCAGTATTTT. The rearrangement uses TRBV7-2 and TRBJ2-3; 14 nucleotides agree with TRBD2. This CDR3 has 19 residues. V was clipped by 2 bases and J by 6 bases; unmatched bases: 13. In germline, CDR1 is SGHTA, CDR2 FQGNSA. Based on the CDR3 plus reference TRBV7-2 and TRBJ2-3, the full variable domain is GAGVSQSPSNKVTEKGKDVELRCDPISGHTALYWYRQSLGQGLEFLIYFQGNSAPDKSGLPSDRFSAERTGGSVSTLTIQRTQQEDSAVYLCASSLSSTSGGARRDTQYFGPGTRLTVL.

The chain couples TRBV18 to TRBJ2-5; TRBD1 matches 10 bases. V lost 6 bases to trimming and J lost 5 bases; unmatched junction nucleotides: 6. The CDR3 is made up of 14 amino acids. CDR1 and CDR2 from the germline V gene are KGHSH and LQKENI. The CDR3 spells CASSSDRGSETQYF. CDR3 DNA sequence: TGTGCCAGCTCTTCGGACAGGGGGTCTGAGACCCAGTACTTC.

Regarding this clone: The junction does not match germline at one end; this may be a read error. The V and J genes are TRBV7-7 and TRBJ2-1, with 9 bases aligning to TRBD2. This CDR3 region has 17 residues. Germline CDR1 SSHAT, CDR2 FNYEAQ (reference sequence). The CDR3 DNA reads as TGTGCTAGCAGCTTAGCGCCGGGCGGGGGGGCCTACAATGAGCAGTTCTTC. The encoded protein is CASSLAPGGGAYNEQFF.

The chain is built from TRBV2 and TRBJ2-7, with a tentative D call TRBD1 (5 bases). Trimming took 7 bases from V and 9 from J, leaving 19 bases between them. Germline V gene data show CDR1 as SNHLY and CDR2 as FYNNEI. The length of the CDR3 is 13 residues. CDR3 sequence: CASTPGRRNRQYF. The CDR3 region has the DNA TGTGCCAGCACCCCAGGGCGACGGAACAGGCAGTACTTC.

This clone appeared a single time. The rearrangement links TRBV2 to TRBJ1-5; D may be TRBD1 (6 bases). The CDR3 contains 13 residues. The V end was cut by 5 bases, the J end by 5 bases, with 10 bases between. The germline CDR1 and CDR2 sequences are SNHLY and FYNNEI. The CDR3 coding sequence is TGTGCCAGCAGTACAGGACAGCATCAGCCCCAGCATTTT. This encodes CASSTGQHQPQHF.

This clone appeared once. The chain recombines TRBV10-2 with TRBJ2-2; 7 positions agree with TRBD2. J lost 3 bases, V lost 6 bases, and 4 bases had no gene match. Germline V CDR1 and CDR2: WSHSY, SAAADI. This CDR3 comprises 14 residues. CDR3 bases: TGCGCCAGCAGGACTAGCTCGTACACCGGGGAGCTGTTTTTT. This codes for CASRTSSYTGELFF.

The V gene is TRBV29-1, the J gene TRBJ2-1; 8 nucleotides align to TRBD1. The CDR3 totals 17 residues. CDR1 and CDR2 from the germline V gene are SQVTM and ANQGSEA. With V trimmed by 2 bases and J by 5 bases, 14 bases remained unmatched. The CDR3 loop reads CSVEQWVRTGTHNEQFF. The CDR3 DNA follows: TGCAGCGTTGAACAATGGGTGAGGACAGGGACGCACAATGAGCAGTTCTTC.

The rearrangement joins TRBV19 to TRBJ1-2; 8 positions agree with TRBD1. Germline V gene lookup returns CDR1 LNHDA and CDR2 SQIVND (reference sequence). The CDR3 extends over 14 amino acids. V trimming: 6 bases; J trimming: 7 bases; junction bases outside the gene matches: 10. The CDR3 spells CASSPTGVDRGYTF. As DNA, the CDR3 is TGTGCCAGTAGCCCGACAGGGGTTGATCGTGGCTACACCTTC.

CDR3 protein: CASSPQRGGVTGELFF. In DNA, the CDR3 is TGCGCCAGCAGCCCCCAGCGGGGAGGGGTCACCGGGGAGCTGTTTTTT. This rearrangement joins TRBV4-1 to TRBJ2-2; 7 bases line up with TRBD2. Germline lookup yields CDR1 MGHRA and CDR2 YSYEKL. V gave up 4 bases and J gave up 4 bases; unmatched junction bases: 9. This CDR3 is built from 16 residues.

This rearrangement joins TRBV5-4 to TRBJ2-5; possible D gene TRBD2, 6 bases. The germline gives CDR1 SGHNT, CDR2 YYREEE (reference sequence). V shed 0 bases and J shed 5 bases, with 11 bases lying between them. CDR3 length: 14 amino acids. CDR3 DNA sequence: TGTGCCAGCAGCTTGGATAGCGGTAGGGAGACCCAGTACTTC. It codes for CASSLDSGRETQYF. The full variable domain, with the rest looked up from reference TRBV5-4 and TRBJ2-5, is ETGVTQSPTHLIKTRGQQVTLRCSSQSGHNTVSWYQQALGQGPQFIFQYYREEENGRGNFPPRFSGLQFPNYSSELNVNALELDDSALYLCASSLDSGRETQYFGPGTRLLVL.

The rearrangement uses TRBV5-4 and TRBJ2-2; no clear D gene. The germline V gene has CDR1 SGHNT and CDR2 YYREEE (reference sequence). V was clipped by 2 bases and J by 5 bases, with 4 bases between them. The CDR3 length is 12 residues. The chain's CDR3 is CASSFQTGELFF. CDR3 sequence (DNA): TGTGCCAGCAGCTTTCAGACCGGGGAGCTGTTTTTT.

The table lists this clone with a few counts. V is TRBV29-1 and J is TRBJ2-7; D gene uncertain. CDR1 and CDR2 from the germline V gene are SQVTM and ANQGSEA. V lost 4 bases to trimming and J lost 0 bases, with 13 bases between them. The CDR3 has 14 amino acids. The CDR3 region is CSVGRTASSYEQYF. CDR3 DNA: TGCAGCGTTGGCCGAACAGCCAGCTCCTACGAGCAGTACTTC.

The V call is TRBV2, the J call TRBJ1-5; maybe TRBD1 (5 bases). V lost 4 bases to trimming and J lost 9 bases, with 16 bases between them. Looked up from germline, CDR1 is SNHLY and CDR2 is FYNNEI. CDR3 size: 14 residues. The CDR3 loop reads CASSAEVGGGPQHF. The CDR3 nucleotides are TGTGCCAGCAGTGCTGAGGTGGGGGGTGGGCCCCAGCATTTT.

In this sample, this clone turned up a few times. The chain joins TRBV25-1 to TRBJ1-2; maybe TRBD1 (5 bases). CDR1 is MGHDK and CDR2 is SYGVNS in the germline V gene. Between the trimmed V and J ends, which lost 6 bases and 4 bases, there was a span of 12 bases. The CDR3 covers 13 residues. CDR3 sequence reads: CASSLGQPYGYTF. Here the CDR3 DNA reads TGTGCCAGCAGCCTCGGACAACCCTATGGCTACACCTTC.

The J gene is TRBJ2-5, the V gene TRBV10-3; 11 bases are shared with TRBD2. With V trimmed by 6 bases and J by 5 bases, 14 bases remained unmatched. This CDR3 comprises 17 residues. Looked up from germline, CDR1 is ENHRY and CDR2 is SYGVKD. The CDR3 here is CAIRTGTSGDPSETQYF. The CDR3 DNA is TGTGCCATCAGAACCGGGACTAGCGGTGACCCGTCGGAGACCCAGTACTTC.